Below, 25 T cell receptor beta chains from the same sample are listed, as sequenced in a study of shared clonotypes between healthy human individuals. Only in-frame clones appear in the TCRdb table, and some are missing; sequencing was by immunoSEQ multiplex PCR. The table shows 1,500,000 or so clones, with approximately 98.5% occurring only once. Material for sequencing was naive CD4+ T cells sorted from blood. The sample's subset: CD45RA+ positively selected. These receptors all stem from a man aged 25 to 45 in good health.

V usage is TRBV2 and J usage is TRBJ2-3, with D possibly TRBD1 on 5 matching bases. The CDR3 runs to 19 residues. Germline V lookup: CDR1 SNHLY, CDR2 FYNNEI. Trimming shortened V by 3 bases and J by 1 base, and 23 bases separated the two germline ends. The chain's CDR3 is CASSEVFGAYPLGTDTQYF. CDR3 DNA: TGTGCCAGCAGTGAGGTGTTTGGGGCCTACCCGTTGGGCACAGATACGCAGTATTTT. The full variable domain, with the rest looked up from reference TRBV2 and TRBJ2-3, is EPEVTQTPSHQVTQMGQEVILRCVPISNHLYFYWYRQILGQKVEFLVSFYNNEISEKSEIFDDQFSVERPDGSNFTLKIRSTKLEDSAMYFCASSEVFGAYPLGTDTQYFGPGTRLTVL.

The chain combines TRBV2 with TRBJ2-1; D not resolved. Trimming took 8 bases from V and 4 from J, leaving 12 bases between them. Germline V gene sequence: CDR1 SNHLY, CDR2 FYNNEI. The length of the CDR3 is 13 residues. The CDR3 is CASADTTYNEQFF. The CDR3 coding sequence is TGTGCCAGCGCCGACACTACGTACAATGAGCAGTTCTTC.

V is TRBV29-1 and J is TRBJ1-1; D not certain. V gave up 5 bases and J gave up 0 bases, with 7 bases separating them. Germline V gene sequence: CDR1 SQVTM, CDR2 ANQGSEA. The length of the CDR3 is 12 residues. CDR3 DNA: TGCAGCGTTTCATACATGAACACTGAAGCTTTCTTT. Translated: CSVSYMNTEAFF.

V and J are TRBV18 and TRBJ2-5; tentatively, D is TRBD1 (6 bases). The CDR3 is 14 residues long. Trimming shortened V by 6 bases and J by 2 bases, and 13 bases separated the two germline ends. The germline CDR1 and CDR2 sequences are KGHSH and LQKENI. The CDR3 DNA reads TGTGCCAGCTCTGGACAGCTACTACAAGAGACCCAGTACTTC. Translating it yields CASSGQLLQETQYF.

As regards this clone: Within the sample, other DNA sequences also encode this same CDR3. V gene TRBV18 combines with J gene TRBJ2-5; 8 bases fit TRBD1. The CDR3 sequence is 14 residues long. Unmatched junction bases numbered 2, after V lost 3 bases and J lost 2 bases. Germline V gene data show CDR1 as KGHSH and CDR2 as LQKENI. The CDR3 sequence is CASSPRDRQETQYF. The CDR3 DNA reads as TGTGCCAGCTCACCCCGGGACAGGCAAGAGACCCAGTACTTC.

The V gene is TRBV5-1, the J gene TRBJ2-2; 7 bases are shared with TRBD1. This CDR3 contains 20 residues. The germline gives CDR1 SGHRS, CDR2 YFSETQ. The ends lost 0 bases at V and 6 bases at J; junction bases unmatched: 20. Here the CDR3 reads CASSLVVDRESLLRAGELFF. In nucleotides, the CDR3 is TGCGCCAGCAGCTTGGTGGTTGACAGGGAATCACTCCTCAGGGCCGGGGAGCTGTTTTTT. Full variable domain (missing parts from reference TRBV5-1 and TRBJ2-2): KAGVTQTPRYLIKTRGQQVTLSCSPISGHRSVSWYQQTPGQGLQFLFEYFSETQRNKGNFPGRFSGRQFSNSRSEMNVSTLELGDSALYLCASSLVVDRESLLRAGELFFGEGSRLTVL.

The V gene is TRBV6-5, the J gene TRBJ2-7; no clear D. There are 13 residues in the CDR3. Trimming pared 7 bases from V and 3 bases from J, leaving 13 bases between. Per germline, CDR1 MNHEY and CDR2 SVGAGI. CDR3 region: CASKPWVNYEQYF. The CDR3 bases are TGTGCCAGCAAACCTTGGGTAAACTACGAGCAGTACTTC.

V is TRBV10-3 and J is TRBJ2-5; no clear D gene. CDR1 is ENHRY, CDR2 SYGVKD, per germline. The CDR3 consists of 12 residues. With 4 bases removed from V and 0 bases from J, the gap between germline ends came to 3 bases. The CDR3 DNA is TGTGCCATCAGTGTTAACCAAGAGACCCAGTACTTC. Protein product: CAISVNQETQYF.

The chain carries TRBV7-2 and TRBJ2-7, with D maybe TRBD1 (6 bases). Trimming took 5 bases from V and 3 from J, leaving 17 bases between them. The CDR3 has 15 residues. From germline, CDR1 is SGHTA and CDR2 FQGNSA. CDR3 in amino acids: CASSQDRGGLYEQYF. CDR3 sequence (DNA): TGTGCCAGCAGCCAGGACAGAGGCGGACTCTACGAGCAGTACTTC.

This CDR3 reads CASSPGGSYGYTF. The CDR3, as DNA: TGTGCCAGCTCACCAGGAGGCAGCTATGGCTACACCTTC. The chain recombines TRBV18 with TRBJ1-2, with unresolved D. V was clipped by 2 bases and J by 4 bases, with 8 bases between them. Per germline, CDR1 KGHSH and CDR2 LQKENI. This CDR3 has 13 amino acids. The full variable domain, its missing parts supplied by reference TRBV18 and TRBJ1-2, is NAGVMQNPRHLVRRRGQEARLRCSPMKGHSHVYWYRQLPEEGLKFMVYLQKENIIDESGMPKERFSAEFPKEGPSILRIQQVVRGDSAAYFCASSPGGSYGYTFGSGTRLTVV.

The chain combines TRBV29-1 with TRBJ2-1, with 8 bases identical to TRBD2. CDR1 is SQVTM and CDR2 is ANQGSEA in the germline V gene. CDR3 length: 16 amino acids. Unmatched junction bases numbered 12, after V lost 8 bases and J lost 0 bases. In DNA, the CDR3 is TGCAGCCCATTGCTGGGGACTAGACCCTCCTACAATGAGCAGTTCTTC. It is translated as CSPLLGTRPSYNEQFF.

A remark on this clone: Within the sample, other DNA sequences also encode this same CDR3. The chain has TRBV28 and TRBJ2-7; no reliable D call. Trimming took 5 bases from V and 4 from J, leaving 9 bases between them. Germline CDR1 is MDHEN and CDR2 is SYDVKM. This CDR3 is built from 12 residues. DNA of the CDR3: TGTGCCAGCAGTCTCACCCATTACGAGCAGTACTTC. Amino acids: CASSLTHYEQYF.

The V gene is TRBV5-1, the J gene TRBJ2-2; 14 positions agree with TRBD2. CDR3 length: 15 amino acids. V shed 4 bases, J shed 6 bases, and the junction held 2 bases outside the gene matches. Germline CDR1 and CDR2: SGHRS and YFSETQ. CDR3 in DNA: TGCGCCAGCAGCACGGGACTAGCGGGAGCCGGGGAGCTGTTTTTT. Its protein product is CASSTGLAGAGELFF.

This clone has a single count. V is TRBV18 and J is TRBJ1-1, with no clear D. Per the germline V gene, CDR1 is KGHSH and CDR2 is LQKENI. V was trimmed by 3 bases and J by 5 bases, leaving 10 bases between them. This CDR3 spans 13 amino acids. CDR3 DNA: TGTGCCAGCTCACCGCGGCAGGTAACTGAAGCTTTCTTT. Translation gives CASSPRQVTEAFF. The whole variable domain, filled in from reference TRBV18 and TRBJ1-1, reads NAGVMQNPRHLVRRRGQEARLRCSPMKGHSHVYWYRQLPEEGLKFMVYLQKENIIDESGMPKERFSAEFPKEGPSILRIQQVVRGDSAAYFCASSPRQVTEAFFGQGTRLTVV.

The genes are TRBV5-4 and TRBJ2-5, with D perhaps being TRBD1 or TRBD2 (5 bases each). The ends were cut back, 0 bases at V and 7 bases at J, with 10 bases in the middle. The CDR3 is 13 residues long. Germline CDR1 reads SGHNT; CDR2 reads YYREEE (reference sequence). CDR3 in amino acids: CASSLGARGTQYF. CDR3 nucleotide sequence: TGTGCCAGCAGCTTGGGGGCGAGGGGGACCCAGTACTTC. Combining the CDR3 with reference TRBV5-4 and TRBJ2-5 gives the whole variable domain ETGVTQSPTHLIKTRGQQVTLRCSSQSGHNTVSWYQQALGQGPQFIFQYYREEENGRGNFPPRFSGLQFPNYSSELNVNALELDDSALYLCASSLGARGTQYFGPGTRLLVL.

This chain uses TRBV29-1 with TRBJ1-1; D may be TRBD1 (6 bases). V was cut by 7 bases and J by 4 bases, with 16 bases left in between. In germline, CDR1 is SQVTM, CDR2 ANQGSEA. The CDR3 has 13 residues. CDR3 residues: CSARGQRATEAFF. CDR3 bases: TGCAGCGCCCGAGGACAGAGGGCCACTGAAGCTTTCTTT.

This chain joins TRBV29-1 and TRBJ2-5; D possibly corresponds to TRBD1 (5 bases). The CDR3 has 12 residues. Germline loops: CDR1 SQVTM, CDR2 ANQGSEA. V was trimmed by 7 bases and J by 1 base, leaving 10 bases between them. CDR3 protein: CSGQNFQETQYF. The CDR3 nucleotides are TGCAGCGGACAGAACTTCCAAGAGACCCAGTACTTC.

The V and J genes are TRBV6-6 and TRBJ2-1; 10 bases map to TRBD1. CDR3 length: 16 amino acids. Losses at the gene ends were 2 bases for V and 3 bases for J; bases not matched to a gene: 4. Germline assignment: CDR1 MNHNY and CDR2 SVGAGI (reference sequence). In DNA form, the CDR3 reads TGTGCCAGCAGTTACCGGGACAGGGGTGGCTACAATGAGCAGTTCTTC. Translation gives CASSYRDRGGYNEQFF.

This chain uses TRBV2 with TRBJ2-1, with D uncertain. The CDR3 loop spans 10 amino acids. In germline, CDR1 is SNHLY, CDR2 FYNNEI. The V gene lost 3 bases and the J gene lost 8 bases, with 2 bases spanning the gap. The CDR3 here is CASSDYEQFF. CDR3 nucleotides: TGTGCCAGCAGTGATTATGAGCAGTTCTTC.

V gene TRBV7-9 combines with J gene TRBJ2-5; 13 nucleotides agree with TRBD2. CDR1 is SEHNR and CDR2 is FQNEAQ in the germline V gene (reference sequence). CDR3 length: 17 amino acids. With V trimmed by 2 bases and J by 1 base, 4 bases remained unmatched. The CDR3 DNA sequence: TGTGCCAGCAGCTTACAGGGACTAGCGGGACTCCAAGAGACCCAGTACTTC. Protein sequence: CASSLQGLAGLQETQYF.

This chain links TRBV14 with TRBJ2-1; TRBD1 aligns across 10 bases. The germline gives CDR1 SGHDN, CDR2 FVKESK. This CDR3 spans 16 amino acids. V was pared by 0 bases and J by 7 bases, with 6 bases of the junction left unmatched. CDR3 sequence reads: CASSQDRRDRGNEQFF. The CDR3 region has the DNA TGTGCCAGCAGCCAAGACCGCCGGGACAGGGGTAATGAGCAGTTCTTC.

The V gene is TRBV6-5, the J gene TRBJ2-5; a possible D gene is TRBD1 (5 bases). Trimming took 6 bases from V and 4 from J, leaving 15 bases between them. This CDR3 has 14 residues. Germline V lookup: CDR1 MNHEY, CDR2 SVGAGI. CDR3 amino acids: CASSLFTQGETQYF. CDR3 nucleotides: TGTGCCAGCAGCCTCTTCACCCAGGGAGAGACCCAGTACTTC.

In its sample, this clone was seen once. The CDR3 DNA reads TGCGCCAGCAGCTCGGGACGTCGAGGGGAGCAGTACTTC. Its protein is CASSSGRRGEQYF. The genes are TRBV5-1 and TRBJ2-7, with D perhaps given as TRBD1 or TRBD2 (5 bases each). The CDR3 sequence is 13 residues long. Germline-derived CDR1 and CDR2 are SGHRS and YFSETQ. Trimming stripped 3 bases from V and 7 bases from J, with 14 bases between.

The V and J genes are TRBV2 and TRBJ1-1; TRBD1 might be the D (6 bases). Trimming took 7 bases from V and 0 from J, leaving 15 bases between them. The germline CDR1 and CDR2 sequences are SNHLY and FYNNEI. The CDR3 runs 15 residues. In DNA form, the CDR3 reads TGTGCCAGCACCCGGACAGTTTTCATGAACACTGAAGCTTTCTTT. This encodes CASTRTVFMNTEAFF. The variable domain in full, with the rest retrieved from reference TRBV2 and TRBJ1-1, is EPEVTQTPSHQVTQMGQEVILRCVPISNHLYFYWYRQILGQKVEFLVSFYNNEISEKSEIFDDQFSVERPDGSNFTLKIRSTKLEDSAMYFCASTRTVFMNTEAFFGQGTRLTVV.

The chain is built from TRBV23-1 and TRBJ2-7; TRBD1 is a possible D gene (6 bases). TRBV23-1 is labeled an ORF, and its function is uncertain. Trimming removed 0 bases at V and 1 base at J, with 19 bases between. The CDR3 contains 18 residues. CDR3 bases: TGCGCCAGCAGTCAATCGAAGCTTTTGTGGACAGAATCCTACGAGCAGTACTTC. Translation gives CASSQSKLLWTESYEQYF.